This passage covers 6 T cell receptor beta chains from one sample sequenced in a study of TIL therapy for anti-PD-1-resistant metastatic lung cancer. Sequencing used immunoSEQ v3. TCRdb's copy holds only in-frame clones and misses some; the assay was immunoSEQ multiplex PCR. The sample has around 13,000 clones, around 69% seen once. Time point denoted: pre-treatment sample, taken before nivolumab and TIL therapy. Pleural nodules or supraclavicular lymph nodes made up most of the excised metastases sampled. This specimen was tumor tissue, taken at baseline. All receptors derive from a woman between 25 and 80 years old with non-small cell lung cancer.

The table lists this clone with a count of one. The CDR3 region is CASSFDLGTQETQYF. CDR3 coding DNA: TGTGCCAGCAGCTTCGACCTGGGGACCCAAGAGACCCAGTACTTC. The chain recombines TRBV5-4 with TRBJ2-5; perhaps D is TRBD1 or TRBD2 (5 bases each). With 2 bases removed from V and 1 base from J, the gap between germline ends came to 12 bases. In germline, CDR1 is SGHNT, CDR2 YYREEE (reference sequence). The CDR3 spans 15 residues.

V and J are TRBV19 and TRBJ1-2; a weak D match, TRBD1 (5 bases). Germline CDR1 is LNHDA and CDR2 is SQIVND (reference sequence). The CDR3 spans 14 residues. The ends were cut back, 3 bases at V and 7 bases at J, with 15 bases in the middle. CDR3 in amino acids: CASSITDARVGYTF. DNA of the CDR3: TGTGCCAGTAGTATCACGGACGCCAGGGTTGGCTACACCTTC.

The CDR3 region is CASRGTHYGYTF. The CDR3 coding sequence is TGTGCCAGCAGAGGGACACACTATGGCTACACCTTC. The rearrangement joins TRBV6-5 to TRBJ1-2; D is possibly TRBD1 (6 bases). CDR3 length: 12 residues. V gave up 6 bases and J gave up 3 bases, with 8 bases separating them. Germline CDR1 is MNHEY and CDR2 is SVGAGI.

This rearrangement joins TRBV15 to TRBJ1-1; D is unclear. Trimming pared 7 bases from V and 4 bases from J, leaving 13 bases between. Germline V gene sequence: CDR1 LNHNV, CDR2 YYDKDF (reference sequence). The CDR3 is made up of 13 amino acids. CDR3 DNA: TGTGCCACCATGGCCCTATGGGGCACTGAAGCTTTCTTT. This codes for CATMALWGTEAFF. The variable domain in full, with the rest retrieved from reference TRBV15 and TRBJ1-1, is DAMVIQNPRYQVTQFGKPVTLSCSQTLNHNVMYWYQQKSSQAPKLLFHYYDKDFNNEADTPDNFQSRRPNTSFCFLDIRSPGLGDTAMYLCATMALWGTEAFFGQGTRLTVV.

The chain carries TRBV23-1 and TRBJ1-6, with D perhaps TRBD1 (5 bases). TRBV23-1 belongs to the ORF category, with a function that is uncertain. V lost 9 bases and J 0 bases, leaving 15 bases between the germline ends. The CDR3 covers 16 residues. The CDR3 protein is CASNTGITSYNSPLHF. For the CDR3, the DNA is TGCGCCAGTAACACAGGTATCACCTCCTATAATTCACCCCTCCACTTT.

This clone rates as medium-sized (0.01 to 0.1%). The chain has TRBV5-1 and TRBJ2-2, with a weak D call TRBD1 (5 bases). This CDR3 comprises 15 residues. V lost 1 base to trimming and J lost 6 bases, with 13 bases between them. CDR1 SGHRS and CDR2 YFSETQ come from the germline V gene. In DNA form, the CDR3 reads TGCGCCAGCAGCTTGTTCAGGGCGGCGGCCGGGGAGCTGTTTTTT. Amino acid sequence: CASSLFRAAAGELFF.